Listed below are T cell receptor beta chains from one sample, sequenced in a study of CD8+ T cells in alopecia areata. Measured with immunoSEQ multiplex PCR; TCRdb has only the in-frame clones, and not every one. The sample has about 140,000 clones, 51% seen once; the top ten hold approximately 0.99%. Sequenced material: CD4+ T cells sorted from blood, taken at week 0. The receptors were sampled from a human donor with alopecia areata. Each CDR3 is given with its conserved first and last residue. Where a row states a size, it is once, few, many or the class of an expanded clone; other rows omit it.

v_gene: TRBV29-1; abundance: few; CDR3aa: CSVETFGGYTF
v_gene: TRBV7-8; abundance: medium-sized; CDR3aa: CASSLRERLGVAETQYF
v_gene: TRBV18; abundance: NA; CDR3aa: CASSLVTGGGNQPQHF
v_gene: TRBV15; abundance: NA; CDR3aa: CATSPWGSGANVLTF
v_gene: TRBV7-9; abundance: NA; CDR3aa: CASSWAQETQYF
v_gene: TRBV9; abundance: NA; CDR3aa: CASSDHSGRYEQFF
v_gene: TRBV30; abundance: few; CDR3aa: CAWRAQGAGNTIYF
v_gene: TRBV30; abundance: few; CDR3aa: CAWTRGPYGYTF
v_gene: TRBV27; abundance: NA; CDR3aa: CASRGLNEQFF
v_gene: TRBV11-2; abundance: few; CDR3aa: CASSLVGWTGEPDTQYF
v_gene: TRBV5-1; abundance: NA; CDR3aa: CASSLRDTLNEQFF
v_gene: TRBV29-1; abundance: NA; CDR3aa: CSVKTSGNTDTQYF
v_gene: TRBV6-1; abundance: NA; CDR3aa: CASSEVGRAAYNEQFF
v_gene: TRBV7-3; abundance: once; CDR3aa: CASSLTGRDTEAFF
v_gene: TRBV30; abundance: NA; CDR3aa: CAWSPGSPSGYTF
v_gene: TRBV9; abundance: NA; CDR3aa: CASSRLAGGYVDTQYF
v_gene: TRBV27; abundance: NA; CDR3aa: CASSPFRQSNEQFF
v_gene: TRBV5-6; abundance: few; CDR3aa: CASSPGSGRAYNEQFF
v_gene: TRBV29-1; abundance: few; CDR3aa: CSVAGGVRGPQHF
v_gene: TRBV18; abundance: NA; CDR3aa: CASSPGVGTQYF
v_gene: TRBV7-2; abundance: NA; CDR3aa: CASSLNRGGEQYF
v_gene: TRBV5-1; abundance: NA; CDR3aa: CASSPANTGELFF
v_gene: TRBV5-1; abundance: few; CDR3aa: CASSPLQQYF
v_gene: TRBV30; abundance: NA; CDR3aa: CAWTRRGTYNQPQHF
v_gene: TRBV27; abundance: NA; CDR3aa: CASTSERQGKTEAFF
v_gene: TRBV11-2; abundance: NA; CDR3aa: CASSGETGARSGANVLTF
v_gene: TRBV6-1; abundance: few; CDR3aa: CASSRRQGSYTF
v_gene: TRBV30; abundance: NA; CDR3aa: CAWGRQGWVRGYTF
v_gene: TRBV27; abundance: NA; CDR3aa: CASSLAQGAYEQYF
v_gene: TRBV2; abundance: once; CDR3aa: CASRVTSGETDTQYF
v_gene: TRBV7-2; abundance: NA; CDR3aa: CASSLGTGDFETQYF
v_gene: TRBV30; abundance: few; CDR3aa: CAWSGSVRGTDTQYF
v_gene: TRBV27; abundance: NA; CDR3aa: CASIPNRAPYEQYF
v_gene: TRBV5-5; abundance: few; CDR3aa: CASSLFSSDGAFF
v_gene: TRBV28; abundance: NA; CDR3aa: CASIDRANEQYF
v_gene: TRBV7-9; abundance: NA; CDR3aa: CASSGQVAHYGYTF
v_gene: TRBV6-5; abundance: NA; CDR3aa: CASSLGTSGRARFF
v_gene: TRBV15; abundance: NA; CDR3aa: CATSTGIYQYF
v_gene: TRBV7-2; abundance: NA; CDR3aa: CASSLRRAGLTDTQYF
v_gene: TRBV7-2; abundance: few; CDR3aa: CASSSNGYEQYF
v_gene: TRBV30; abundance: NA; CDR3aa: CAWSLRGRADTQYF
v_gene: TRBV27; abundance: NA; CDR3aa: CASSLLGGFSYEQYF
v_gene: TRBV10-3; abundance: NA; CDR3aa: CAIGQASYEQYF
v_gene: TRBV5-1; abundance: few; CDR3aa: CASSLISSGSYEQYF
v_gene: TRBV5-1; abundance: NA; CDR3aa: CASSFRVTDTQYF
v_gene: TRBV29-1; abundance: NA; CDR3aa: CSVGDRSTDTQYF
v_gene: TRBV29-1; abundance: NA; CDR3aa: CSAPQGNTGELFF
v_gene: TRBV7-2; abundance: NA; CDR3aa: CASSLFGLAGGETQYF
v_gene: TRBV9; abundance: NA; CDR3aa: CASSGGQGVFEQYF
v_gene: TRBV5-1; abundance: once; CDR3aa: CASSLVPDLYEQYF
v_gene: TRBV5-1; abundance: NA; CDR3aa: CASSLVRGLSYNEQFF
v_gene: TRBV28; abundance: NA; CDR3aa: CASSSLAGGLNEQFF